This is a list of T cell receptor beta chains from one sample in a study of blood T cell repertoires in COVID-19. Sequencing was performed with immunoSEQ multiplex PCR; in TCRdb, only in-frame clones are kept and a portion is missing. The sample holds some 300,000 clones, roughly 89% seen once. The sample comprised PBMCs or T cells enriched from blood (not recorded which). All receptors come from a woman in her fifties or sixties who had been exposed to COVID-19. Both conserved end residues are part of each CDR3.

j_call v_call cdr3_aa
TRBJ2-3 TRBV9 CASSERQPSTDTQYF
TRBJ2-1 TRBV2 CASSEWGGANEQFF
TRBJ2-5 TRBV4-1 CASSHATSGGVERETQYF
TRBJ2-1 TRBV11-2 CASSKHGTSGGLAYNEQFF
TRBJ1-3 TRBV18 CASSPAGKTGNTIYF
TRBJ1-4 TRBV28 CASSLYQGSTNEKLFF
TRBJ1-6 TRBV5-1 CASRSSSTGIISPLHF
TRBJ2-7 TRBV18 CASSPGTFPSYEQYF
TRBJ1-6 TRBV7-2 CASNFGQGVSPLHF
TRBJ1-1 TRBV2 CASMTTGTEAFF
TRBJ2-5 TRBV6-2/TRBV6-3 CASSRSGASDETQYF
TRBJ1-3 TRBV6-5 CASNVDRVAGNTIYF
TRBJ2-5 TRBV19 CASSTGGGLTETQYF
TRBJ2-1 TRBV7-2 CASTERDRVYNEQFF
TRBJ1-2 TRBV7-2 CASSLARTGGGYGYTF
TRBJ1-6 TRBV7-2 CASSLGGIYNSPLHF
TRBJ1-1 TRBV7-2 CASRRDSQGSTEAFF
TRBJ1-1 TRBV2 CASREDSNTEAFF
TRBJ1-5 TRBV7-2 CASSLVNSNQPQHF
TRBJ1-1 TRBV28 CASEGNTEAFF